This TCR beta chain was identified in a study of OX40 agonist ivuxolimab in advanced cancers. The study, taken as a whole, reports: CD8+ T cells averaged more expanded clones than CD4+.

The CDR3 is 13 amino acids. Germline V CDR1 and CDR2: SGHTA, FQGNSA. The V and J ends lost 5 bases and 3 bases respectively, with 7 bases between them. Concerning this clone: Its antigen remains unidentified.

TCRdb's table, derived via immunoSEQ multiplex PCR, lists solely in-frame clones and lacks some. The data show about 93,000 clones, about 91% seen once. This material consisted of CD4+ or CD8+ T cells sorted from blood, taken in a trial of the OX40 agonist ivuxolimab. This clonotype was obtained from an adult with an advanced solid tumor such as melanoma, head and neck, liver or kidney cancer. The rearrangement joins TRBV7-2 to TRBJ2-2; the D is unclear. The DNA for the CDR3 is TGTGCCAGCAGCGAACGATACACCGGGGAGCTGTTTTTT. It yields the protein CASSERYTGELFF.